The source of this T cell receptor beta chain is a study of T-cell reconstitution after alpha-beta-depleted transplantation in children. TCRbeta library preparation incorporated unique molecular identifiers. From the PCR reads, TCRdb called clonotypes with MiXCR, one entry per CDR3 protein. The table lists 45,000 to 55,000 distinct CDR3 sequences, about 5% of them singletons. Many counts were recorded for this clonotype. Its antigen is not identified. Whole-study results and caveats: Surviving recipient T cells and thymic progenitors produced the high day-60 TCRbeta diversity seen in some patients. At one year after transplant, newly produced T cells mostly accounted for T-cell counts and diversity. Several hundred expanded graft clones reportedly gave rise to the alpha-beta T cells present about two months after transplant.

The V gene's germline CDR1 is SEHNR and CDR2 FQNEAQ (reference sequence). The CDR3 covers 15 residues. The ends lost 6 bases at V and 6 bases at J; junction bases unmatched: 7. Material: PBMCs, mostly from graft donor cells, obtained 60 days after TCRalphabeta/CD19-depleted stem cell transplant. This sequence originates from a female patient under 10 years old who had a stem cell transplant for aplastic anemia, so the T cells may come from the graft donor. This chain uses TRBV7-9 with TRBJ1-6, with 8 bases aligning to TRBD1. CDR3: CASRPLRGLNSPLHF. CDR3 bases: TGTGCCAGCAGGCCTCTCAGGGGGCTTAATTCACCCCTCCACTTT.